The entry below gives a single TCR beta chain sequence along with its context. The record originates from a study of T-cell reconstitution after alpha-beta-depleted transplantation in children. A TCRbeta library incorporating unique molecular identifiers was prepared. One entry per CDR3 protein results from TCRdb running MiXCR on the PCR reads. This sample has 450,000 to 500,000 distinct CDR3 sequences, with under 15% found just once. Trimming removed 3 bases at V and 6 bases at J, with 12 bases between. The CDR3 is 13 amino acids. Germline-derived CDR1 and CDR2 are SGHRS and YFSETQ. J is TRBJ1-1 and V is TRBV5-1, with D maybe TRBD1 (6 bases). This specimen consisted of PBMCs from the stem cell graft donor, obtained from the stem cell graft. This TCR derives from a human donor who donated a stem cell graft to a child with combined immunodeficiency. The DNA for the CDR3 is TGCGCCAGCAGCTCCCAGGGGAGCGCTGAAGCTTTCTTT. Translation gives CASSSQGSAEAFF.